This entry lists 9 T cell receptor beta chains sequenced from one sample in a study of blood T cell repertoires in COVID-19. Profiled with immunoSEQ multiplex PCR; TCRdb holds only in-frame clones, not every one. The sample consists of some 250,000 clones, around 86% of them appearing once. Source material: peripheral blood. The receptors were sampled from a woman aged 70-85 years with active or convalescent COVID-19.

V usage is TRBV6-5 and J usage is TRBJ2-2, with a weak D call TRBD1 (6 bases). Germline V lookup: CDR1 MNHEY, CDR2 SVGAGI. This CDR3 has 16 residues. The V gene lost 0 bases and the J gene lost 6 bases, with 14 bases spanning the gap. CDR3 region: CASSYSGARLSGELFF. The CDR3 nucleotides read TGTGCCAGCAGTTACTCGGGGGCAAGATTGTCCGGGGAGCTGTTTTTT.

The rearrangement links TRBV3-1 (or the pseudogene TRBV3-2) to TRBJ1-4, with D uncertain. Trimming left V 0 bases short and J 0 bases short, with 5 bases between. The germline V gene has CDR1 LGHDT and CDR2 YNNKEL (reference sequence). The length of the CDR3 is 15 residues. The CDR3 is CASSQDFSTNEKLFF. CDR3 DNA: TGTGCCAGCAGCCAAGATTTCTCAACTAATGAAAAACTGTTTTTT.

This rearrangement joins TRBV4-3 to TRBJ2-7; TRBD1 matches at 8 bases. This CDR3 has 13 residues. The J segment lost 7 bases and the V segment lost 3 bases, leaving 5 bases of the junction unmatched. Germline lookup yields CDR1 LGHNA and CDR2 YSLEER. As DNA, the CDR3 is TGCGCCAGCAGCCAGGTTCAGGGGGCTGAGCAGTACTTC. Protein product: CASSQVQGAEQYF.

The chain links TRBV5-1 to TRBJ1-1; D is ambiguous. Trimming stripped 4 bases from V and 1 base from J, with 11 bases between. Germline lookup yields CDR1 SGHRS and CDR2 YFSETQ. This CDR3 comprises 14 residues. The CDR3 here is CASSPGSANTEAFF. CDR3 DNA sequence: TGCGCCAGCAGCCCGGGGTCAGCGAACACTGAAGCTTTCTTT.

The chain uses TRBV2 and TRBJ1-2; TRBD1 matches at 7 bases. The CDR3 is 13 residues long. From germline, CDR1 is SNHLY and CDR2 FYNNEI. The J segment lost 4 bases and the V segment lost 6 bases, leaving 5 bases of the junction unmatched. The CDR3 sequence is CASSPDRSYGYTF. CDR3 coding DNA: TGTGCCAGCAGCCCGGACAGGAGCTATGGCTACACCTTC.

The CDR3 sequence is CASTSRDREQYF. The DNA of the CDR3 is TGTGCCAGCACCTCAAGGGACAGGGAGCAGTATTTT. This sequence joins TRBV7-9 and TRBJ2-3, with 9 bases matching TRBD1. The CDR3 runs to 12 residues. Germline V gene data show CDR1 as SEHNR and CDR2 as FQNEAQ (reference sequence). V was clipped by 7 bases and J by 11 bases; unmatched bases: 7.

The CDR3 bases are TGTGCCACCAGTGACACCGGGACTAGCGGACATACCGGGGAGCTGTTTTTT. This translates into CATSDTGTSGHTGELFF. The chain uses TRBV24-1 and TRBJ2-2; 11 bases match TRBD2. CDR1 KGHDR and CDR2 SFDVKD come from the germline V gene. The CDR3 covers 17 residues. Germline trimming cut 4 bases from V and 5 bases from J; bases unmatched to any gene: 8.

The V gene is TRBV11-2, the J gene TRBJ2-7, with a possible D match to TRBD2 (5 bases). Germline lookup yields CDR1 SGHAT and CDR2 FQNNGV. Trimming removed 1 base at V and 7 bases at J, with 14 bases between. This CDR3 is built from 14 residues. The CDR3 DNA follows: TGTGCCAGCAGCTTAGTTCAGGCGCGCGGGGAGCAGTACTTC. It codes for CASSLVQARGEQYF.

The gene calls are TRBV5-1 and TRBJ1-1, with D possibly being TRBD1 (5 bases). V lost 4 bases and J lost 1, with 20 bases in between. Germline V gives CDR1 SGHRS, CDR2 YFSETQ. This CDR3 has 17 amino acids. The CDR3 coding sequence is TGCGCCAGCAGCCAACCTGAATCGTTGGGGGGGAACACTGAAGCTTTCTTT. It specifies CASSQPESLGGNTEAFF.